Listed here is a single TCR beta chain. The CDR3 consists of 12 residues. The germline gives CDR1 MDHEN, CDR2 SYDVKM. The V end was cut by 3 bases, the J end by 3 bases, with 6 bases between. This record belongs to a study of blood T cell repertoires in COVID-19. Study-level information: Spain, Italy and the United States supplied samples that represented acute and convalescent COVID-19. PBMCs, B-cell-depleted T cells, or T cells provided the cDNA or gDNA that made up the material.

Original data processing: Quantification of nucleated cells was approximated via reference gene primer amplification. The assay was immunoSEQ multiplex PCR, and TCRdb's table has in-frame clones only and misses some. That table furnishes V, J and clone size, whereas the DNA furnished D and trimming. The data show about 310,000 clones, 80% to 90% seen once. This chain joins TRBV28 and TRBJ2-7; no firm D call. The sequencing input was peripheral blood. This clonotype was obtained from a man aged 45-65 years with active or convalescent COVID-19. CDR3 sequence reads: CASSLRNYEQYF. The CDR3 DNA follows: TGTGCCAGCAGTTTGCGGAACTACGAGCAGTACTTC.